A single T cell receptor (beta chain) is shown here with its context. Its antigen is unknown. The sample holds no much larger clone one base away, and base qualities are not on file. The data derive from a study of T-cell reconstitution after alpha-beta-depleted transplantation in children (dated by TCRdb to about 2016). Broadly, across the study: T-cell immune reconstitution after TCRalphabeta/CD19-depleted allogeneic hematopoietic cell transplantation in children was quantitatively tracked in the study by means of TCR repertoire profiling. What the authors observed across the whole study: Over subsequent months, a decline in hyperexpanded clone frequencies was noted, and after one year, T-cell counts and TCRbeta diversity were mostly ascribed to newly produced T cells. Apparently early alphabetaT-cell count recovery about two months after transplant reportedly relied on only several hundred rapidly expanded clones derived from non-depleted graft cells. The high TCRbeta diversity at day 60 in some patients was ascribed to recipient T cells and intrathymic progenitors that had survived conditioning.

The CDR3 holds 13 amino acids from the cysteine to the phenylalanine. The sequence is cut down to CDR3 DNA, 39 bases in frame from base 1. At the junction V is shortened by 8 bases and J by 0 bases, with 11 bases in between. CDR1 and CDR2 are read off the germline V gene as SGHTA and FQGNSA. Receptor libraries were prepared by PCR. TCRdb shows the sequencer as Illumina HiSeq 2500. Molecular barcoding was employed in the preparation of TCR libraries, with unique molecular identifiers being used to normalize TCRbeta repertoire quantification. The raw public data were reprocessed by TCRdb itself: fastp quality trimming at Q25, MiXCR clonotype calling, in-frame beta chains only. Every CDR3 protein is listed once, alongside the most common genes and DNA of its rows. For this sample there are roughly 100,000 distinct CDR3 sequences; around 6.1% appear just once. Around 5.6% of the sample is held by the ten biggest clonotypes.

The time point label here, explained by the study, means: day 60 (about 2 months) after transplantation. What this sample's treatment or condition label stands for: allogeneic hematopoietic cell transplantation with graft depleted of TCRalphabeta T cells and CD19 B cells. The transplant recipients were children given TCRalphabeta/CD19-depleted allogeneic hematopoietic cell grafts. The clonotype originates from a female patient aged 2-9 years who had a stem cell transplant for Fanconi anemia, so the T cells may come from the graft donor. Recombination joined TRBV7-2 with TRBJ2-7; a tentative D match to TRBD1 spans 6 bases. The sample was PBMCs, mostly from graft donor cells, taken 60 days after TCRalphabeta/CD19-depleted stem cell transplant. The CDR3 loop reads CASRRQDSYEQYF. The DNA sequence is as follows: TGTGCCAGCCGCAGACAGGACTCCTACGAGCAGTACTTC.